This T cell receptor beta chain was identified in a study of control samples from healthy donors and cancer patients. The data were produced by immunoSEQ multiplex PCR, yet TCRdb's version contains in-frame clones alone and is incomplete. The sample carries about 160,000 clones, 70% to 90% recorded once. The source is a man aged 30-40 years in good health. Sequenced sample: blood.

CDR3 sequence (DNA): TGTGCCAGCTCACCTTACTTACAGGGGACCACGAACACCGGGGAGCTGTTTTTT. Protein sequence: CASSPYLQGTTNTGELFF. The V and J genes are TRBV18 and TRBJ2-2; 7 nucleotides align to TRBD1. Germline V lookup: CDR1 KGHSH, CDR2 LQKENI. V trimming: 3 bases; J trimming: 0 bases; junction bases outside the gene matches: 10. This CDR3 region has 18 residues.